This TCR beta chain originates from a study of immune heterogeneity within non-small cell lung tumors. At the level of the study: Squamous cell carcinomas accounted for 4 of the tumors, non-squamous carcinomas for around 9, and 1 was not otherwise specified.

The V gene's germline CDR1 is SGHDT and CDR2 YYEEEE. The V segment lost 3 bases and the J segment 6 bases; nucleotides outside the gene matches: 0. The CDR3 totals 13 residues. TCR beta CDR3 amplification used multiplex PCR with 32 V and 13 J primers. One entry per CDR3 protein results from TCRdb running MiXCR on the multiplex PCR reads. The sample yields some 2,900 distinct CDR3 sequences, 45% to 65% seen once. Bulk tumor genomic DNA, roughly 600 ng per sample, was used as template. Multiple widely separated biopsies were taken from each primary tumor at surgery. The study enrolled patients with untreated, newly diagnosed non-small cell lung cancer who underwent curative surgery. This clonotype came up once.

Material for sequencing was lung tumor tissue. This chain links TRBV5-6 with TRBJ2-7; TRBD2 agrees at 13 bases. The sequence derives from a man between 60 and 75 years old with non-small cell lung cancer. Written as DNA, the CDR3 is TGTGCCAGCAGCTGGACTAGCGGGGGCGAGCAGTACTTC. It specifies CASSWTSGGEQYF.